The entry that follows covers one T cell receptor (beta chain) sequence. This specimen belongs to a study of T cells in tumors after PD-1 blockade. Sequencing was performed with immunoSEQ multiplex PCR; in TCRdb, only in-frame clones are kept and a portion is missing. The profile shows around 49,000 clones, 81% of them singletons. Germline V gene data show CDR1 as MNHEY and CDR2 as SVGEGT. The CDR3 sequence is 15 residues long. V was cut by 2 bases and J by 0 bases, with 10 bases left in between. The sequence was obtained from a human donor with basal cell carcinoma. The chain carries TRBV6-2 or TRBV6-3 and TRBJ1-1, with D perhaps TRBD1 (5 bases). The sample was PBMCs, taken before anti-PD-1 treatment. This chain's CDR3 is CASSYPEGLNTEAFF. CDR3 DNA: TGTGCCAGCAGTTACCCGGAGGGGTTGAACACTGAAGCTTTCTTT.